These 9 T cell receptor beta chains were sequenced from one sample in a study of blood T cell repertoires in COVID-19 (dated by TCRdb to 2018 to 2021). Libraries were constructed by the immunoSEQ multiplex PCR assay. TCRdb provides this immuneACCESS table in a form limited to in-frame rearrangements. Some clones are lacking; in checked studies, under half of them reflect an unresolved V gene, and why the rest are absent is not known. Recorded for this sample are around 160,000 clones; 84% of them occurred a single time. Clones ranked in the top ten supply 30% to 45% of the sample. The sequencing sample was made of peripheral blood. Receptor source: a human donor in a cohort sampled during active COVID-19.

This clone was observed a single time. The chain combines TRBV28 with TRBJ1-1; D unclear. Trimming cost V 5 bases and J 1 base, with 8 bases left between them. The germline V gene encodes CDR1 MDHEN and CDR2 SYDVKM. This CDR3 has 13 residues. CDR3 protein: CASSLQWNTEAFF. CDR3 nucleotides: TGTGCCAGCAGTCTACAGTGGAACACTGAAGCTTTCTTT.

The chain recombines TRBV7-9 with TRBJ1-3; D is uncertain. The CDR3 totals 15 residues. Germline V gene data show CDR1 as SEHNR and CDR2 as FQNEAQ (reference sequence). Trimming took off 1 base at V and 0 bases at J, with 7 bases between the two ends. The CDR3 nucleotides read TGTGCCAGCAGCTTAGGGCAGGCCTCTGGAAACACCATATATTTT. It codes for CASSLGQASGNTIYF.

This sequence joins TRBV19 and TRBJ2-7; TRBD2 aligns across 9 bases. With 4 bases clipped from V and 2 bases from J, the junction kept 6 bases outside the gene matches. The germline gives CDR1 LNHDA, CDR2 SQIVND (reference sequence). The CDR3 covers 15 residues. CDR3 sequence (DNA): TGTGCCAGTAGTACCCAAGCGGGGGGTACCTACGAGCAGTACTTC. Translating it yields CASSTQAGGTYEQYF.

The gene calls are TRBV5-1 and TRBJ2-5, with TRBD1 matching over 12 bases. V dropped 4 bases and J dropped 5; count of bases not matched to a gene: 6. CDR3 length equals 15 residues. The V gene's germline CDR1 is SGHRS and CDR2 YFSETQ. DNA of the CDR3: TGCGCCAGCAGCGCAGGGACAGGGGGCCGGGAGACCCAGTACTTC. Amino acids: CASSAGTGGRETQYF. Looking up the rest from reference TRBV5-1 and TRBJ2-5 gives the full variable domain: KAGVTQTPRYLIKTRGQQVTLSCSPISGHRSVSWYQQTPGQGLQFLFEYFSETQRNKGNFPGRFSGRQFSNSRSEMNVSTLELGDSALYLCASSAGTGGRETQYFGPGTRLLVL.

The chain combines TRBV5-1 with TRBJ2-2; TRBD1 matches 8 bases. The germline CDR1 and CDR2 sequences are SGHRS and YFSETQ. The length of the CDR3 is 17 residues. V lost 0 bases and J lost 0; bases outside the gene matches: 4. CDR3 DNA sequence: TGCGCCAGCAGCTTGGCACAGGGACAGGCGAACACCGGGGAGCTGTTTTTT. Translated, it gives CASSLAQGQANTGELFF.

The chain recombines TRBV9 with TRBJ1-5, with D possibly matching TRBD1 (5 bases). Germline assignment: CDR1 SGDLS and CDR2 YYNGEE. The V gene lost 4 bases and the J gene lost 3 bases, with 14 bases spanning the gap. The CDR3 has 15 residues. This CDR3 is CASSQSREANQPQHF. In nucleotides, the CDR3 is TGTGCCAGCAGCCAGTCCAGGGAGGCCAATCAGCCCCAGCATTTT.

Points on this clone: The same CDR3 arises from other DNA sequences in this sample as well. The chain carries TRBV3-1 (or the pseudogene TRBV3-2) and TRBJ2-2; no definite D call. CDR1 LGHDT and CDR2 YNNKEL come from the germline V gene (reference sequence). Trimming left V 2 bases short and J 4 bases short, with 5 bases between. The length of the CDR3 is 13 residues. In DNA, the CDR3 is TGTGCCAGCAGCCAACTCGGCACCGGGGAGCTGTTTTTT. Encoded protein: CASSQLGTGELFF.

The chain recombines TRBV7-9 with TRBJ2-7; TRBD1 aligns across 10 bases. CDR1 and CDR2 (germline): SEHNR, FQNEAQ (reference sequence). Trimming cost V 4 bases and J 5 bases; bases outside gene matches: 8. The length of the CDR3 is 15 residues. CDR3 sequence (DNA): TGTGCCAGCAGCTCACTTTCCGGGACAGGGGACGAGCAGTACTTC. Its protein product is CASSSLSGTGDEQYF.

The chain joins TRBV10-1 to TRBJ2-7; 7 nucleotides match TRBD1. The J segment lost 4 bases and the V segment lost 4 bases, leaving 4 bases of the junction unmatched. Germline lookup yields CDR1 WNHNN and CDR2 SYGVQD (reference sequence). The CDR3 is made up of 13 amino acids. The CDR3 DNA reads TGCGCCAGCAGTGGGGGACAGATGTACGAGCAGTACTTC. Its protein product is CASSGGQMYEQYF.